This T cell receptor (beta chain) was sequenced in a study of T cell repertoires in cytomegalovirus infection. Study-wide results and limits: Ex vivo responses were dominated by HLA-C-restricted CMV-specific TCR beta clonotypes. Cumulative frequency of public TCR beta families picked out carriers of CMV plus the relevant HLA.

MiXCR, applied by TCRdb to the reads, yields one record per CDR3 protein. The profile shows some 800,000 distinct CDR3 sequences, 25% to 30% of them singletons. To note about this clonotype: As yet, its antigen is unknown.

The sample in question was cultured CD8+ T cells from PBMCs, obtained from culture after CMV antigen stimulation. The source is a human donor in good health (CMV status not recorded). Some clones in this sample may be carry-over from other donors' samples.

The CDR3 DNA sequence: TGTGCCAGCAGTTACTGGCAGGGAGGTGAAAAACTGTTTTTT. Protein product: CASSYWQGGEKLFF. The V gene is TRBV6-5, the J gene TRBJ1-4; TRBD1 is a possible D gene (5 bases). V lost 1 base and J 7 bases, leaving 10 bases between the germline ends. This CDR3 contains 14 residues. The germline V gene has CDR1 MNHEY and CDR2 SVGAGI.